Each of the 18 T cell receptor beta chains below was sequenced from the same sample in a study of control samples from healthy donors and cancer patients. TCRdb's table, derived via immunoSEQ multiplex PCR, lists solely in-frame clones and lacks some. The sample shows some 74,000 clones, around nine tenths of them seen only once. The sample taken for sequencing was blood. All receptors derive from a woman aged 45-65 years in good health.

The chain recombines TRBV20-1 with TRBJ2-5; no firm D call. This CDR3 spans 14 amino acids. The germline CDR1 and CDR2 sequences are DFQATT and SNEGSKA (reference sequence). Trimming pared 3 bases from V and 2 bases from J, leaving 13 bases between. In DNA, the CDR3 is TGCAGTGCTAGTGTCAGACCCCCTCAAGAGACCCAGTACTTC. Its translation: CSASVRPPQETQYF.

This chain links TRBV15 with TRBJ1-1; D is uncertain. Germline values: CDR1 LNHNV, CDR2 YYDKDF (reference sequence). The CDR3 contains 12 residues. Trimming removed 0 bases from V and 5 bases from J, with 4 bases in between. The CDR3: CATSRDWTEAFF. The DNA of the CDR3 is TGTGCCACCAGCAGAGATTGGACTGAAGCTTTCTTT. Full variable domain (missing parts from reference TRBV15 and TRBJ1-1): DAMVIQNPRYQVTQFGKPVTLSCSQTLNHNVMYWYQQKSSQAPKLLFHYYDKDFNNEADTPDNFQSRRPNTSFCFLDIRSPGLGDTAMYLCATSRDWTEAFFGQGTRLTVV.

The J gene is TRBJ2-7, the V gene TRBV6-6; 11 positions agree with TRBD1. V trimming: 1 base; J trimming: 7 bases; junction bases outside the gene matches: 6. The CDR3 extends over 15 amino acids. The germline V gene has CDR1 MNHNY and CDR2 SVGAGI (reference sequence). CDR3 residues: CASSYFGQGAGEQYF. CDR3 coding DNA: TGTGCCAGCAGTTACTTCGGACAGGGGGCAGGGGAGCAGTACTTC.

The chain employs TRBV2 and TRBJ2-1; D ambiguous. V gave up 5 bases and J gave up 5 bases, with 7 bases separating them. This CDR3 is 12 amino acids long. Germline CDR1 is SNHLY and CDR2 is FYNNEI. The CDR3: CASSTLDNEQFF. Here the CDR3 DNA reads TGTGCCAGCAGTACCTTGGACAATGAGCAGTTCTTC. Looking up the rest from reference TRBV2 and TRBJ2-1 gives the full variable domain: EPEVTQTPSHQVTQMGQEVILRCVPISNHLYFYWYRQILGQKVEFLVSFYNNEISEKSEIFDDQFSVERPDGSNFTLKIRSTKLEDSAMYFCASSTLDNEQFFGPGTRLTVL.

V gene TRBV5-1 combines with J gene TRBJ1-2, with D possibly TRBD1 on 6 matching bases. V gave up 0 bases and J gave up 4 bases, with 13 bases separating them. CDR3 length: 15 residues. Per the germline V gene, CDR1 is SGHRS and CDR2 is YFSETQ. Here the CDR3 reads CASSLDRGTAYGYTF. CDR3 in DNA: TGCGCCAGCAGCTTGGATAGGGGGACCGCCTATGGCTACACCTTC.

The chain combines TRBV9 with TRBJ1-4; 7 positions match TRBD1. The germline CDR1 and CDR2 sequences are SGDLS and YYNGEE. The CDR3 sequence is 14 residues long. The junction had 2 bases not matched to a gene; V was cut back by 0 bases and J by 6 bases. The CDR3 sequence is CASSVAGGDEKLFF. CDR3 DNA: TGTGCCAGCAGCGTAGCAGGGGGTGATGAAAAACTGTTTTTT.

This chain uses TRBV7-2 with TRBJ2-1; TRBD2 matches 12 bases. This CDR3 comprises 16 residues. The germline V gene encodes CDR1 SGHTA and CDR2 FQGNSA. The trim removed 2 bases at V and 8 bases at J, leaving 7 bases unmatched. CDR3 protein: CASSLSSGGALDEQFF. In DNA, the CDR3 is TGTGCCAGCAGCTTATCTAGCGGGGGGGCCTTGGATGAGCAGTTCTTC.

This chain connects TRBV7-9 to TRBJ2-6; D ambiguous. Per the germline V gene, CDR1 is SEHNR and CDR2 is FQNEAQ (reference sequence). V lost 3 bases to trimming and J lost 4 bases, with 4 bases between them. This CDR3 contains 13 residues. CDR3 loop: CASSFGGANVLTF. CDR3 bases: TGTGCCAGCAGCTTCGGCGGGGCCAACGTCCTGACTTTC. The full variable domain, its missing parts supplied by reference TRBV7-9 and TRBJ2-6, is DTGVSQNPRHKITKRGQNVTFRCDPISEHNRLYWYRQTLGQGPEFLTYFQNEAQLEKSRLLSDRFSAERPKGSFSTLEIQRTEQGDSAMYLCASSFGGANVLTFGAGSRLTVL.

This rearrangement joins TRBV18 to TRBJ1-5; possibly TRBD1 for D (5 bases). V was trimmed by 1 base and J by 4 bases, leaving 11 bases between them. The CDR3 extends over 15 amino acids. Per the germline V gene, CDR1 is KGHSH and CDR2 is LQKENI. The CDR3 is CASSPQAGDNQPQHF. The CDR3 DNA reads TGTGCCAGCTCACCACAGGCGGGGGATAATCAGCCCCAGCATTTT.

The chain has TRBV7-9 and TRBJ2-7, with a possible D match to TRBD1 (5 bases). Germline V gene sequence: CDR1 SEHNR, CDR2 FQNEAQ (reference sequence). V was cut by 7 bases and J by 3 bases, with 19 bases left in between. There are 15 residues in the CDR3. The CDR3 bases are TGTGCCAGCACCCCTGGGTATGGGGCCCACTACGAGCAGTACTTC. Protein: CASTPGYGAHYEQYF.

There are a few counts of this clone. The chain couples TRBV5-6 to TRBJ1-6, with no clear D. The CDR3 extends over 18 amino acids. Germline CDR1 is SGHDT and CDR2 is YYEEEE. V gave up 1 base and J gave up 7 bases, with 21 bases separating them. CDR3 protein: CASSLFAEGVIKNSPLHF. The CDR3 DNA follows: TGTGCCAGCAGCTTGTTTGCTGAAGGAGTGATAAAAAATTCACCCCTCCACTTT. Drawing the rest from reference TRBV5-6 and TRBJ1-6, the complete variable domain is DAGVTQSPTHLIKTRGQQVTLRCSPKSGHDTVSWYQQALGQGPQFIFQYYEEEERQRGNFPDRFSGHQFPNYSSELNVNALLLGDSALYLCASSLFAEGVIKNSPLHFGNGTRLTVT.

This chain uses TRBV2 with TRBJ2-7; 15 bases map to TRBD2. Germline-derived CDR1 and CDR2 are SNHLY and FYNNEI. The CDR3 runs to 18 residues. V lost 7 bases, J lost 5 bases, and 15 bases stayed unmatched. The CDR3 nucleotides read TGTGCCAGCACCGGAGGACTAGCGGGGGGGCTAGTCGGTGACGAGCAGTACTTC. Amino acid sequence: CASTGGLAGGLVGDEQYF.

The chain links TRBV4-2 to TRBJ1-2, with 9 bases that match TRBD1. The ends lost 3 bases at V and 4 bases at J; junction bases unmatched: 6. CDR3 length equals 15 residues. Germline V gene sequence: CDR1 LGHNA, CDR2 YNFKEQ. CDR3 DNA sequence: TGTGCCAGCAGCCAGGCGACAGGGGGTTCCTATGGCTACACCTTC. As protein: CASSQATGGSYGYTF.

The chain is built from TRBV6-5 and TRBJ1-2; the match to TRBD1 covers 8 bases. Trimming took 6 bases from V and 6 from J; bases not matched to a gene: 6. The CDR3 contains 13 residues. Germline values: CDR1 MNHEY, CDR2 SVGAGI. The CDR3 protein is CASSEDREDGYTF. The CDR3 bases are TGTGCCAGCAGCGAGGACAGGGAAGATGGCTACACCTTC.

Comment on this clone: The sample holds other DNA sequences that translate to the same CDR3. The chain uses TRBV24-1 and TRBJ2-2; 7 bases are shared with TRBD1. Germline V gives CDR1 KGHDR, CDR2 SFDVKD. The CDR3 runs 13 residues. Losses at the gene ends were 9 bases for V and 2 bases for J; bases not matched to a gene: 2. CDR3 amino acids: CATEGGNTGELFF. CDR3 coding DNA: TGTGCCACCGAAGGGGGCAACACCGGGGAGCTGTTTTTT.

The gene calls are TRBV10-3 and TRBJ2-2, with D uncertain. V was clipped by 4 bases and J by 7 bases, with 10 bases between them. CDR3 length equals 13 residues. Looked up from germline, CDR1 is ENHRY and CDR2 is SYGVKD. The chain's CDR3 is CAISAKSDGELFF. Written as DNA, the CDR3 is TGTGCCATCAGTGCAAAAAGCGACGGGGAGCTGTTTTTT.

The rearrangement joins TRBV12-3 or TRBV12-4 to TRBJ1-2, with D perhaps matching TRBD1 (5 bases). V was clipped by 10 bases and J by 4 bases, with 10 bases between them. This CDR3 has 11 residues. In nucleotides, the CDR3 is TGTGCCACGGGGACGGGCTATGGCTACACCTTC. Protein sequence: CATGTGYGYTF.

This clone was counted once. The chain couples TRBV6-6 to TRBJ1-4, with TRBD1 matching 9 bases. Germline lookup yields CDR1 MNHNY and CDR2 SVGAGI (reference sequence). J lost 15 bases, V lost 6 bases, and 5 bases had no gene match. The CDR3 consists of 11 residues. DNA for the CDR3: TGTGCCAGCAGCCCGGGACAGGGAGTGTTTTTT. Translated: CASSPGQGVFF.